Listed below are T cell receptor beta chains from one sample, sequenced in a study of blood T cell repertoires in COVID-19. Here immunoSEQ multiplex PCR was the method, and the copy in TCRdb shows in-frame clones only, minus some. Of 100,000 to 150,000 clones in the sample, about 81% are singletons; the top ten hold more than 3%. The sample taken for sequencing was peripheral blood. These TCRs come from a woman aged 45-60 years with acute or convalescent COVID-19. The CDR3 runs from the conserved cysteine through the conserved F or W. The D gene is left open where the match is weak. The size of a clone is reported for some rows only, either as once, few or many, or as a class for expanded clones.

size	V	J	length	D	CDR3	DNA
.	TRBV6-1	TRBJ1-5	14	.	CASSETGWDQPQHF	TGTGCCAGCAGTGAAACAGGGTGGGATCAGCCCCAGCATTTT
once	TRBV5-1	TRBJ1-1	15	.	CASSLEEGANTEAFF	TGCGCCAGCAGCTTGGAGGAGGGAGCGAACACTGAAGCTTTCTTT
.	TRBV5-1	TRBJ1-1	14	TRBD1	CASSRTGPNTEAFF	TGCGCCAGCAGCCGGACAGGGCCGAACACTGAAGCTTTCTTT
.	TRBV7-9	TRBJ1-2	19	.	CASSLGRWSGQGPLDGYTF	TGTGCCAGCAGCTTAGGTAGATGGTCGGGACAAGGCCCGCTTGACGGCTACACCTTC
once	TRBV7-3	TRBJ1-1	14	.	CASSLGGRETEAFF	TGTGCCAGCAGCCTCGGGGGGAGGGAGACTGAAGCTTTCTTT
.	TRBV4-1	TRBJ2-1	15	.	CASKLAESSYNEQFF	TGCGCCAGTAAGTTAGCGGAAAGCTCCTACAATGAGCAGTTCTTC
.	TRBV11-3	TRBJ2-1	16	TRBD2	CASSLELGGSTNEQFF	TGTGCCAGCAGCTTAGAGCTCGGGGGGAGCACTAATGAGCAGTTCTTC
.	TRBV18	TRBJ1-1	13	.	CASSSQANTEAFF	TGTGCCAGCTCATCGCAGGCGAACACTGAAGCTTTCTTT
.	TRBV20-1	TRBJ1-2	11	TRBD1	CSARTGAGYTF	TGCAGTGCTAGAACAGGGGCTGGCTACACCTTC
.	TRBV11-1	TRBJ2-2	16	TRBD2	CASSSGLVDFAGELFF	TGTGCCAGCAGCTCCGGACTAGTCGATTTCGCCGGGGAGCTGTTTTTT
.	TRBV20-1	TRBJ2-7	14	TRBD2	CSASRTSGDYEQYF	TGCAGTGCTAGTAGGACTAGCGGGGACTACGAGCAGTACTTC
.	TRBV28	TRBJ2-1	15	.	CASSLLIGSDNEQFF	TGTGCCAGCAGTTTATTGATCGGGAGCGACAATGAGCAGTTCTTC
.	TRBV6-4	TRBJ1-2	15	.	CASSEAHDGVRGYTF	TGTGCCAGCAGTGAAGCGCACGACGGGGTTCGGGGCTACACCTTC
.	TRBV2	TRBJ1-2	11	.	CAIQGNYGYTF	TGTGCCATCCAGGGGAACTATGGCTACACCTTC
.	TRBV6-2/TRBV6-3	TRBJ1-2	13	.	CASSFRGDYGYTF	TGTGCCAGCAGTTTTCGGGGAGACTATGGCTACACCTTC
.	TRBV5-4	TRBJ2-1	14	TRBD2	CASSLTSGYNEQFF	TGTGCCAGCAGCTTGACTAGCGGGTACAATGAGCAGTTCTTC
once	TRBV10-3	TRBJ1-5	15	.	CAISGTMDSNQPQHF	TGTGCCATCAGCGGTACTATGGACAGTAATCAGCCCCAGCATTTT
.	TRBV4-2	TRBJ1-5	15	TRBD1	CASSDRDRGNQPQHF	TGTGCCAGCAGCGATCGGGACAGGGGCAATCAGCCCCAGCATTTT
.	TRBV5-1	TRBJ1-2	13	.	CASRSHSNYGYTF	TGCGCCAGCAGATCTCACTCTAACTATGGCTACACCTTC
once	TRBV28	TRBJ1-4	13	.	CASLAGPGEKLFF	TGTGCCAGCTTGGCAGGGCCGGGTGAAAAACTGTTTTTT
.	TRBV7-8	TRBJ1-1	15	TRBD1	CASSYIQGGSTEAFF	TGTGCCAGCAGCTACATACAGGGGGGGAGTACTGAAGCTTTCTTT
.	TRBV6-5	TRBJ1-4	14	TRBD1	CASSRQGRDEKLFF	TGTGCCAGCAGTAGACAGGGGAGAGATGAAAAACTGTTTTTT
.	TRBV6-2/TRBV6-3	TRBJ1-5	14	.	CASSFGQKNQPQHF	TGTGCCAGCAGTTTCGGACAGAAAAATCAGCCCCAGCATTTT
.	TRBV14	TRBJ1-6	14	TRBD1	CASSQTGVYSPLHF	TGTGCCAGCAGCCAGACAGGGGTTTATTCACCCCTCCACTTT
.	TRBV7-8	TRBJ2-1	15	TRBD1	CASSEGQGGYNEQFF	TGTGCCAGCAGCGAGGGACAGGGTGGGTACAATGAGCAGTTCTTC
.	TRBV28	TRBJ2-7	14	.	CASSLSAGSYEQYF	TGTGCCAGCAGTTTATCAGCGGGCAGCTACGAGCAGTACTTC
few	TRBV24-1	TRBJ1-2	12	.	CATSDFGYGYTF	TGTGCCACCAGTGATTTCGGGTATGGCTACACCTTC
.	TRBV7-8	TRBJ2-2	16	.	CASSSMRGHPAGELFF	TGTGCCAGCAGCTCGATGAGGGGACACCCGGCAGGGGAGCTGTTTTTT
.	TRBV20-1	TRBJ1-1	11	.	CSASTGNEAFF	TGCAGTGCCTCAACAGGAAATGAAGCTTTCTTT
.	TRBV7-6	TRBJ2-5	17	TRBD2	CASSWGLAGSYQETQYF	TGTGCCAGCAGCTGGGGACTAGCGGGGTCGTACCAAGAGACCCAGTACTTC
.	TRBV2	TRBJ1-5	14	.	CASSDQGSNQPQHF	TGTGCCAGCAGTGACCAGGGTAGCAATCAGCCCCAGCATTTT
.	TRBV5-1	TRBJ2-3	14	TRBD2	CASSGSGGPDTQYF	TGCGCCAGCAGCGGGTCGGGGGGGCCAGATACGCAGTATTTT
.	TRBV9	TRBJ2-2	14	TRBD1	CASSRDRNTGELFF	TGTGCCAGCAGCCGGGACAGGAACACCGGGGAGCTGTTTTTT
.	TRBV19	TRBJ1-2	16	TRBD1	CASSIPSLPGQYGYTF	TGTGCCAGTAGTATACCTTCATTGCCGGGACAGTATGGCTACACCTTC
.	TRBV5-1	TRBJ1-1	16	TRBD1	CASSSMPGTGISEAFF	TGCGCCAGCAGCTCTATGCCCGGGACAGGGATCAGTGAAGCTTTCTTT
.	TRBV30	TRBJ2-5	14	TRBD1	CAWSPRGWGETQYF	TGTGCCTGGAGTCCCAGGGGGTGGGGTGAGACCCAGTACTTC
once	TRBV4-1	TRBJ1-2	14	TRBD1	CASSHGTGSGGYTF	TGCGCCAGCAGCCATGGGACAGGGAGCGGTGGCTACACCTTC
.	TRBV5-1	TRBJ1-2	14	TRBD1	CASTLDREGFSYTF	TGCGCCAGCACCTTGGACAGGGAGGGCTTCAGCTACACCTTC
few	TRBV6-5	TRBJ2-7	13	.	CASQPMNRDEQYF	TGTGCCAGCCAACCTATGAACAGGGACGAGCAGTACTTC
.	TRBV27	TRBJ1-1	12	TRBD1	CATSTGGTEAFF	TGTGCCACGTCGACAGGGGGAACTGAAGCTTTCTTT
.	TRBV12-3/TRBV12-4	TRBJ1-2	12	.	CASGLHNYGYTF	TGTGCCAGCGGACTACATAACTATGGCTACACCTTC
.	TRBV6-5	TRBJ2-7	12	.	CASRWTNYEQYF	TGTGCCAGCAGATGGACTAACTACGAGCAGTACTTC
.	TRBV10-1	TRBJ2-2	15	.	CASSPYFRGTGELFF	TGCGCCAGCAGCCCCTATTTTCGTGGCACCGGGGAGCTGTTTTTT
.	TRBV29-1	TRBJ2-1	13	TRBD1	CSVKGQGTNEQFF	TGCAGCGTCAAGGGACAGGGTACCAATGAGCAGTTCTTC
once	TRBV15	TRBJ1-2	14	.	CATSRNTGLGGYTF	TGTGCCACCAGCAGAAATACAGGTTTGGGGGGCTACACCTTC
.	TRBV5-1	TRBJ2-2	15	.	CASSLKAEDTGELFF	TGCGCCAGCAGCTTAAAAGCGGAAGACACCGGGGAGCTGTTTTTT
.	TRBV5-6	TRBJ1-3	13	.	CASSFGSGNTIYF	TGTGCCAGCAGCTTCGGCTCTGGAAACACCATATATTTT
.	TRBV6-6	TRBJ2-6	15	.	CASILMGAGANVLTF	TGTGCCAGCATTCTAATGGGGGCCGGGGCCAACGTCCTGACTTTC
.	TRBV2	TRBJ1-1	13	.	CASSVGTGREAFF	TGTGCCAGCAGTGTCGGAACAGGACGCGAAGCTTTCTTT
.	TRBV19	TRBJ2-7	14	.	CASSMKQGPYEQYF	TGTGCCAGTAGTATGAAACAGGGACCCTACGAGCAGTACTTC
once	TRBV11-1	TRBJ2-7	16	.	CASSLGFRRATYEQYF	TGTGCCAGCAGCTTAGGATTCAGGAGGGCAACCTACGAGCAGTACTTC
few	TRBV6-5	TRBJ1-2	14	.	CASSYWSDHYGYTF	TGTGCCAGCAGTTACTGGTCAGATCACTATGGCTACACCTTC
.	TRBV28	TRBJ1-1	15	.	CASSRGGGVYTEAFF	TGTGCCAGCAGTCGAGGGGGAGGGGTGTACACTGAAGCTTTCTTT
.	TRBV15	TRBJ2-3	15	.	CATSVDYGSTDTQYF	TGTGCCACCAGCGTAGACTACGGTAGCACAGATACGCAGTATTTT
.	TRBV20-1	TRBJ1-2	11	.	CSASQGYGYTF	TGCAGTGCGAGTCAGGGTTATGGCTACACCTTC
.	TRBV25-1	TRBJ1-1	13	.	CASSVPGNTEAFF	TGTGCCAGCAGTGTACCAGGGAACACTGAAGCTTTCTTT
.	TRBV11-2	TRBJ2-3	17	TRBD1	CASSLTPTGSGADTQYF	TGTGCCAGCAGCTTAACCCCGACAGGGTCGGGTGCAGATACGCAGTATTTT
few	TRBV6-5	TRBJ2-3	15	.	CASIAETAGADTQYF	TGTGCCAGCATCGCGGAGACAGCTGGTGCAGATACGCAGTATTTT
once	TRBV4-1	TRBJ1-4	15	.	CASSQSPGGDEKLFF	TGCGCCAGCAGCCAGAGCCCCGGAGGCGATGAAAAACTGTTTTTT